The entry below describes one TCR beta chain. Its antigen is unidentified. CDR1 is SGHKS and CDR2 is YYEKEE in the germline V gene (reference sequence). The V and J ends lost 4 bases and 2 bases respectively, with 9 bases between them. CDR3 size: 14 residues. The CD4+ fraction was divided into a CD45RA+ naive subset and a CD45RA-negative memory subset. This specimen comes from a study of shared clonotypes between healthy human individuals. General study points: Naive subsets tended to show greater estimated richness than memory subsets.

The assay was immunoSEQ multiplex PCR, and TCRdb's table has in-frame clones only and misses some. Found here are roughly 2.6 million clones, 85% to 95% of them singletons; the top ten hold over 0.12%. This receptor was obtained from a man younger than 30 in good health. The V call is TRBV5-5, the J call TRBJ1-4; D gene ambiguous. Sequences were obtained from naive CD4+ T cells sorted from blood. Indicated subset: CD45RA+ positively selected. The chain's CDR3 is CASSPTVTNEKLFF. For the CDR3, the DNA is TGTGCCAGCAGCCCGACGGTCACTAATGAAAAACTGTTTTTT.